This T cell receptor (beta chain) was recorded in a study of technical replicates of blood from a few donors. TCRdb's table, derived via immunoSEQ multiplex PCR, lists solely in-frame clones and lacks some. The sample comprises 80,000 to 90,000 clones, around 94% of which are singletons, and roughly 0.25% rests with the top ten. V lost 3 bases and J lost 2, with 8 bases in between. This CDR3 contains 14 residues. In germline, CDR1 is SGHDN, CDR2 FVKESK. The receptor was derived from a human donor in good health. The V call is TRBV14, the J call TRBJ1-5; a weak D match, TRBD1 (5 bases). Sequenced sample: T cells isolated from PBMCs. The CDR3 sequence is CASSHQGGNQPQHF. The CDR3 DNA reads as TGTGCCAGCAGCCACCAGGGCGGCAATCAGCCCCAGCATTTT.